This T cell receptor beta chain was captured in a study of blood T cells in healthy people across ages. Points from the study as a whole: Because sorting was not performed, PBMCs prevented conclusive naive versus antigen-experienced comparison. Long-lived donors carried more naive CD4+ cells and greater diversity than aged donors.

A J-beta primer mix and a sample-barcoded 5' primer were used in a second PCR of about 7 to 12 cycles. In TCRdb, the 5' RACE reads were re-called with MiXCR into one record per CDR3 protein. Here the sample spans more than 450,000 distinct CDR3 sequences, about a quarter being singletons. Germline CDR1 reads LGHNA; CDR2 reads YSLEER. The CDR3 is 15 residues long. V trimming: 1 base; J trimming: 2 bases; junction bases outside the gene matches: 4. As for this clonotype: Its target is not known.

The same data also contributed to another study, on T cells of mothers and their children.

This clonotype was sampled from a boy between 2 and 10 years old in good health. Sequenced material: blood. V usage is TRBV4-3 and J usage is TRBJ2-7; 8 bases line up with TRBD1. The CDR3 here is CASSQGHRGTYEQYF. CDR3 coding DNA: TGCGCCAGCAGCCAAGGCCACAGGGGGACCTACGAGCAGTACTTC.